Sequencing of this T cell receptor beta chain was carried out in a study of cytomegalovirus exposure and HLA in healthy donors. Turning to this clone: What it recognizes is unknown.

Germline V CDR1 and CDR2: SGHTA, FQGTGA. Unmatched junction bases numbered 16, after V lost 5 bases and J lost 5 bases. The length of the CDR3 is 18 residues. Findings and limits, study-wide: Association of a missense DCLRE1C variant with TCR beta V- and J-gene trimming was reported in a later analysis.

The PCR used 60 Vbeta and 13 Jbeta primers. TCRdb keeps only in-frame clones here, not all; method: immunoSEQ multiplex PCR. The sample has 150,000 or so clones, around 75% seen once. This receptor was identified in a man aged 18-30 years in good health and CMV-seropositive. The V and J genes are TRBV7-3 and TRBJ2-2, with TRBD2 identical over 8 bases. The material sequenced was PBMCs. DNA of the CDR3: TGTGCCAGCAGCCAGCCGGGGCACCTAGCGGGTGGGACCGGGGAGCTGTTTTTT. Amino acid sequence: CASSQPGHLAGGTGELFF.